This TCR beta chain comes out of a study of blood T cells in healthy people across ages. CDR3 length: 14 residues. From germline, CDR1 is MGHDK and CDR2 SYGVNS. Trimming removed 4 bases from V and 8 bases from J; junction bases left unmatched: 4. This clonotype was counted at least ten times. Antigen: not known. A second PCR, run for roughly 7 to 12 cycles, used a sample-barcoded 5' primer plus a J-beta primer mix. A tag from a template-switch adaptor with 12 random nucleotides marked each cDNA molecule. A single record per CDR3 protein comes from TCRdb applying MiXCR to the 5' RACE reads. Of 850,000 to 950,000 distinct CDR3 sequences in the sample, under 30% were seen once. All donors came from Russia, were Caucasian and healthy, and spanned ages about 6 to 90. Overall study findings and caveats: Measured against age, TCR beta diversity per million T cells decreased in a roughly linear manner. It was the long-lived donors that had more naive CD4+ cells and higher diversity than aged donors.

V gene TRBV25-1 combines with J gene TRBJ1-4; 10 nucleotides align to TRBD1. This TCR was sampled from a woman older than 75 in good health. The material sequenced was blood. DNA for the CDR3: TGTGCCAGCAGTGCCCGGGGACAGGGGGAAAAACTGTTTTTT. This gives the protein CASSARGQGEKLFF.